This T cell receptor (beta chain) was identified during a study of T cells in Graves' hyperthyroidism and ophthalmopathy. Overall study findings and caveats: Most clonotypes expanded in thyroid above 0.001 were likewise present in blood.

TCR beta CDR3 regions were amplified from RNA transcripts. TCR CDR3 underwent first-round RT-PCR with the HTBI primer set. TCRdb ran MiXCR on the multiplex PCR reads and lists one entry per CDR3 protein. The repertoire holds fewer than 650,000 distinct CDR3 sequences, roughly 14% seen once, with 4% to 5.5% in the top ten. V dropped 3 bases and J dropped 3 bases, with 9 bases sitting between them. The CDR3 consists of 13 residues. This clonotype was observed many times. Antigen specificity is unknown. This sequence originates from a middle-aged woman with Graves' ophthalmopathy. This chain connects TRBV12-3 or TRBV12-4 to TRBJ2-7; D remains ambiguous. Material: blood. DNA of the CDR3: TGTGCCAGCAGTTTCAACTCCCGCTACGAGCAGTACTTC. This sequence encodes CASSFNSRYEQYF.